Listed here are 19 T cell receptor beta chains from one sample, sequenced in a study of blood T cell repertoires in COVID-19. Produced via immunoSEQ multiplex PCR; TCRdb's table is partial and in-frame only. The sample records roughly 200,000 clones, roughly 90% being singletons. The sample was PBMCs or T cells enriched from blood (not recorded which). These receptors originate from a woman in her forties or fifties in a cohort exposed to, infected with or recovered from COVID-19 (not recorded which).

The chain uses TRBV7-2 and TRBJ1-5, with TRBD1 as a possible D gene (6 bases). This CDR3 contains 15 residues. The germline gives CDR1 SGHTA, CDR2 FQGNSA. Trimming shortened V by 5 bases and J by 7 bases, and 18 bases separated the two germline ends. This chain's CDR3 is CASSRGTREAQPQHF. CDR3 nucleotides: TGTGCCAGCAGCAGGGGGACAAGGGAAGCCCAGCCCCAGCATTTT. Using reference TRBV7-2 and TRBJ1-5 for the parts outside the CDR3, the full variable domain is GAGVSQSPSNKVTEKGKDVELRCDPISGHTALYWYRQSLGQGLEFLIYFQGNSAPDKSGLPSDRFSAERTGGSVSTLTIQRTQQEDSAVYLCASSRGTREAQPQHFGDGTRLSIL.

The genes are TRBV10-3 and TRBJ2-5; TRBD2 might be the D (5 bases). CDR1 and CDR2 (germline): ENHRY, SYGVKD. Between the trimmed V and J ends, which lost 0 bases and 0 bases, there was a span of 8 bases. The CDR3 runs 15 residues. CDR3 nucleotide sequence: TGTGCCATCAGTGAGTCCCAGGACTACCAAGAGACCCAGTACTTC. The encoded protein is CAISESQDYQETQYF.

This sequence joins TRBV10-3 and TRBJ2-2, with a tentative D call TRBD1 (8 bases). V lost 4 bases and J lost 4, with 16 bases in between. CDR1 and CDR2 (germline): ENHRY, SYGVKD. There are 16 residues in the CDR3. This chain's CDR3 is CAISGGGTGGTGELFF. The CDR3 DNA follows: TGTGCCATCAGTGGGGGAGGGACAGGTGGCACCGGGGAGCTGTTTTTT.

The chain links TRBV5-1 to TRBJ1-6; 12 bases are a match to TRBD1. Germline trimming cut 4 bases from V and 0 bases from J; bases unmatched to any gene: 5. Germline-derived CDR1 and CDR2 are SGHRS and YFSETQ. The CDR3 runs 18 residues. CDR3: CASSPGQGAASYNSPLHF. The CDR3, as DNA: TGCGCCAGCAGCCCGGGACAGGGGGCTGCCTCCTATAATTCACCCCTCCACTTT.

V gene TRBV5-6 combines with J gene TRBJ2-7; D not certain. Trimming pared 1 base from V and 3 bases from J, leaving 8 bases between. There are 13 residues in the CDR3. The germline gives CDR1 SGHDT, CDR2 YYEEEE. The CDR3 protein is CASSLRTDYEQYF. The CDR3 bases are TGTGCCAGCAGCTTGCGCACAGACTACGAGCAGTACTTC. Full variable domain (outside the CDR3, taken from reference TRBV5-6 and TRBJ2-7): DAGVTQSPTHLIKTRGQQVTLRCSPKSGHDTVSWYQQALGQGPQFIFQYYEEEERQRGNFPDRFSGHQFPNYSSELNVNALLLGDSALYLCASSLRTDYEQYFGPGTRLTVT.

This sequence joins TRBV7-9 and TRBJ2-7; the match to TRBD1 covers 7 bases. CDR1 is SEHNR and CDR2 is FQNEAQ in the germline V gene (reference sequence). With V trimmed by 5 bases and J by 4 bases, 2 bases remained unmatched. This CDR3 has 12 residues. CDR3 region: CASSAGGYEQYF. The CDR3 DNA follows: TGTGCCAGCAGCGCAGGGGGTTACGAGCAGTACTTC.

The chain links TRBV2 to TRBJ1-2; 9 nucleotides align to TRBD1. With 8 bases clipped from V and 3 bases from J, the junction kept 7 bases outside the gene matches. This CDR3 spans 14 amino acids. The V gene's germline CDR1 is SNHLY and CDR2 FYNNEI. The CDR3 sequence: CASSGTGRDYGYTF. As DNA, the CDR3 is TGTGCCAGCTCCGGGACAGGGAGGGACTATGGCTACACCTTC.

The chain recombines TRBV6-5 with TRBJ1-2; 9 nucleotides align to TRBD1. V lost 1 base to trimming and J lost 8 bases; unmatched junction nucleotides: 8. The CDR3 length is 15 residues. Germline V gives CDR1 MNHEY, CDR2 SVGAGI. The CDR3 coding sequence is TGTGCCAGCAGTTACTGGAAACAGGGGGCCGGGGGCTACACCTTC. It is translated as CASSYWKQGAGGYTF.

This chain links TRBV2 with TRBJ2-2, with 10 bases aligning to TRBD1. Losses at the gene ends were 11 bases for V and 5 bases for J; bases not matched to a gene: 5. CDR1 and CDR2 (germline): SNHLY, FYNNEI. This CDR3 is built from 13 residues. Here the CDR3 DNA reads TGTGCCGACCGGGACAGGGGAACCGGGGAGCTGTTTTTT. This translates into CADRDRGTGELFF.

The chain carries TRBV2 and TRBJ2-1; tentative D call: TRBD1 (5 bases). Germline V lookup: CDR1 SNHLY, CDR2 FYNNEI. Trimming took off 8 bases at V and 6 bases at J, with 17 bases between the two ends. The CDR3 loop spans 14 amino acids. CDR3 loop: CASAAGAVLNEQFF. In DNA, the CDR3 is TGTGCCAGCGCCGCTGGGGCGGTACTCAATGAGCAGTTCTTC.

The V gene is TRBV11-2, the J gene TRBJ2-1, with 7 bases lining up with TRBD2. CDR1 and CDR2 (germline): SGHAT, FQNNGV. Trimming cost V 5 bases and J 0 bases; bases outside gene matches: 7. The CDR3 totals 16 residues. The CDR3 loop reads CASSQSGTISYNEQFF. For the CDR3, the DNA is TGTGCCAGCAGCCAGAGCGGGACTATCTCCTACAATGAGCAGTTCTTC.

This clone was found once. CDR3 region: CASSEIYRDPVGYTF. Written as DNA, the CDR3 is TGTGCCAGCTCAGAAATCTACAGGGACCCGGTTGGCTACACCTTC. This sequence joins TRBV18 and TRBJ1-2, with D possibly matching TRBD1 (6 bases). Trimming cost V 5 bases and J 7 bases, with 20 bases left between them. The CDR3 consists of 15 residues. Per germline, CDR1 KGHSH and CDR2 LQKENI.

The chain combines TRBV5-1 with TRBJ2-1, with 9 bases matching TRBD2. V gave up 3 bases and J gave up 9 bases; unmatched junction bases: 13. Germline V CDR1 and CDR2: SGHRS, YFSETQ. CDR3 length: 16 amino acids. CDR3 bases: TGCGCCAGCAGCTGGGTTTGGAGTAGCGGGGGTAGTGAGCAGTTCTTC. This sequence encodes CASSWVWSSGGSEQFF.

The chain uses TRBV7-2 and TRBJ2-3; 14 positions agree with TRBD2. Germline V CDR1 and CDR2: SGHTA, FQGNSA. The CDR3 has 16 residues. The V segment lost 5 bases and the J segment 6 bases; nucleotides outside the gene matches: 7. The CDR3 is CASSTTSGGARDTQYF. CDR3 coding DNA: TGTGCCAGCAGCACGACTAGCGGGGGGGCGCGCGATACGCAGTATTTT.

The DNA for the CDR3 is TGTGCAGTCCTTGCGGACAGCCTCCCTGAGCAGTTCTTC. It translates to CAVLADSLPEQFF. The chain has TRBV6-5 and TRBJ2-1; the D gene is possibly TRBD1 (6 bases). CDR3 length: 13 residues. Germline V gene lookup returns CDR1 MNHEY and CDR2 SVGAGI.

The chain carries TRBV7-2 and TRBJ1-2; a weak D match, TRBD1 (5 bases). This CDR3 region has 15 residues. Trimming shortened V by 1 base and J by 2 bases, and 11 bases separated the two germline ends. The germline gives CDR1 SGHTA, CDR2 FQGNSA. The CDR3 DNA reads TGTGCCAGCAGCTTAGGTGGGGCCTTGAACTATGGCTACACCTTC. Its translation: CASSLGGALNYGYTF.

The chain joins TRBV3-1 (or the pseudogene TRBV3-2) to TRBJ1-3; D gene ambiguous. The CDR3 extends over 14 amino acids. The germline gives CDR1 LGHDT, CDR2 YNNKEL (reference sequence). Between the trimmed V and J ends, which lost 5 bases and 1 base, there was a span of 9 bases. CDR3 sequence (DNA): TGTGCCAGCAGCAGAAGGGAGTCTGGAAACACCATATATTTT. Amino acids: CASSRRESGNTIYF.

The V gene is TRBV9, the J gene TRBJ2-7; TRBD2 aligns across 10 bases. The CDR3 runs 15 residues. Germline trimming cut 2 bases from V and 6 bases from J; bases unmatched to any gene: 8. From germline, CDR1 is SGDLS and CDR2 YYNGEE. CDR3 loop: CASSVEGLAGVEQYF. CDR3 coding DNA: TGTGCCAGCAGCGTCGAAGGCCTAGCGGGGGTCGAGCAGTACTTC.

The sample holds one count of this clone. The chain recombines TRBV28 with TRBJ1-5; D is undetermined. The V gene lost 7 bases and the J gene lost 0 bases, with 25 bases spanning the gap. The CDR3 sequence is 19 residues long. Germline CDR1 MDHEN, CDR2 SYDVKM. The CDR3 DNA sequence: TGTGCCAGCATCCTAGGGCAGCGGGTTAGGGTACATAGCAATCAGCCCCAGCATTTT. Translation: CASILGQRVRVHSNQPQHF.